Below, 29 T cell receptor beta chains from the same sample are listed, as sequenced in a study of blood T cell repertoires in COVID-19. Measured with immunoSEQ multiplex PCR; TCRdb has only the in-frame clones, and not every one. The sample consists of 150,000 or so clones, roughly 77% of them appearing once. Input material: peripheral blood. The receptors derive from a woman in her sixties or seventies with COVID-19, enrolled during active disease.

This chain links TRBV9 with TRBJ2-7, with TRBD2 matching over 8 bases. The germline V gene encodes CDR1 SGDLS and CDR2 YYNGEE. This CDR3 region has 14 residues. V gave up 4 bases and J gave up 0 bases; unmatched junction bases: 3. CDR3 region: CASSPSGSSYEQYF. DNA of the CDR3: TGTGCCAGCAGCCCGAGCGGGAGCTCCTACGAGCAGTACTTC.

The chain is built from TRBV4-2 and TRBJ1-5; D is unclear. The V end was cut by 4 bases, the J end by 2 bases, with 15 bases between. Germline loops: CDR1 LGHNA, CDR2 YNFKEQ. The CDR3 is 16 residues long. The CDR3, as DNA: TGTGCCAGCAGCCTGGGAGAAGGTGGCGGCAATCAGCCCCAGCATTTT. Its protein is CASSLGEGGGNQPQHF.

The chain combines TRBV4-2 with TRBJ1-1; D remains unclear. The CDR3 length is 14 residues. The germline V and J ends were trimmed by 1 base and 4 bases, with 10 bases remaining between them. CDR1 and CDR2 from the germline V gene are LGHNA and YNFKEQ. For the CDR3, the DNA is TGTGCCAGCAGCCAAGCCGGGGTGGGCACTGAAGCTTTCTTT. Protein sequence: CASSQAGVGTEAFF.

This clone has ten or more counts. This chain uses TRBV4-2 with TRBJ1-6, with 10 bases aligning to TRBD1. The ends lost 0 bases at V and 10 bases at J; junction bases unmatched: 6. Looked up from germline, CDR1 is LGHNA and CDR2 is YNFKEQ. CDR3 length: 16 residues. In DNA, the CDR3 is TGTGCCAGCAGCCAAGAATGGGGACAGGGGACCTCACCCCTCCACTTT. Protein: CASSQEWGQGTSPLHF.

The CDR3 sequence is CATSRGGLRNTGELFF. The CDR3, as DNA: TGTGCCACCAGCAGAGGAGGACTCCGCAACACCGGGGAGCTGTTTTTT. This chain uses TRBV15 with TRBJ2-2, with D perhaps TRBD2 (5 bases). V was cut by 1 base and J by 2 bases, with 11 bases left in between. CDR1 and CDR2 (germline): LNHNV, YYDKDF (reference sequence). The CDR3 totals 16 residues.

This clone rates as medium-sized (0.01 to 0.1%). The chain is built from TRBV3-1 (or the pseudogene TRBV3-2) and TRBJ2-7; 7 nucleotides line up with TRBD1. V shed 6 bases and J 1 base; nucleotides not matched to a gene: 0. The CDR3 sequence is 12 residues long. Germline CDR1 is LGHDT and CDR2 is YNNKEL (reference sequence). The CDR3 nucleotides read TGTGCCAGCAGACAGGGGTCCTACGAGCAGTACTTC. Its translation: CASRQGSYEQYF.

The chain links TRBV7-8 to TRBJ2-3; tentatively, D is TRBD2 (5 bases). CDR3 length equals 17 residues. Per the germline V gene, CDR1 is SGHVS and CDR2 is FQNEAQ. V gave up 4 bases and J gave up 6 bases, with 23 bases separating them. CDR3 in amino acids: CASSSSGLSPLKDTQYF. The CDR3 bases are TGTGCCAGCAGCTCCAGTGGACTTTCACCCCTTAAGGATACGCAGTATTTT.

The CDR3 sequence is CASSDRGHEQFF. In nucleotides, the CDR3 is TGTGCCAGCAGCGACAGGGGACATGAGCAGTTCTTC. The chain couples TRBV3-1 (or the pseudogene TRBV3-2) to TRBJ2-1; 8 bases match TRBD1. The J segment lost 8 bases and the V segment lost 5 bases, leaving 2 bases of the junction unmatched. Looked up from germline, CDR1 is LGHDT and CDR2 is YNNKEL (reference sequence). The CDR3 extends over 12 amino acids.

This clone appeared a few times. V and J are TRBV5-4 and TRBJ2-3; 9 bases agree with TRBD2. This CDR3 is 15 amino acids long. After removal of 4 bases from V and 4 bases from J, the junction contained 7 bases not matched to a gene. Germline CDR1 and CDR2: SGHNT and YYREEE (reference sequence). The CDR3 is CASSRRGGAADTQYF. CDR3 nucleotide sequence: TGTGCCAGCAGCAGACGCGGGGGGGCCGCAGATACGCAGTATTTT.

The CDR3 nucleotides read TGTGCCAGCAGCGGACAGGGTATAGCCAAAAACATTCAGTACTTC. It yields the protein CASSGQGIAKNIQYF. The V and J genes are TRBV6-5 and TRBJ2-4; TRBD1 matches 8 bases. This CDR3 comprises 15 residues. Germline CDR1 MNHEY, CDR2 SVGAGI. With V trimmed by 6 bases and J by 0 bases, 4 bases remained unmatched.

The chain has TRBV27 and TRBJ1-4, with D maybe TRBD1 (6 bases). CDR3 length: 15 residues. With 4 bases removed from V and 12 bases from J, the gap between germline ends came to 21 bases. CDR1 MNHEY and CDR2 SMNVEV come from the germline V gene (reference sequence). The CDR3 loop reads CASSSPTGALGELFF. The CDR3 DNA is TGTGCCAGCAGTTCCCCGACAGGTGCGTTAGGGGAACTGTTTTTT.

The chain recombines TRBV7-2 with TRBJ2-2, with a tentative D call TRBD2 (6 bases). Germline CDR1 SGHTA, CDR2 FQGNSA. CDR3 length: 14 residues. Trimming cost V 3 bases and J 5 bases, with 10 bases left between them. The CDR3 loop is CASSLEGLTGELFF. The CDR3 coding sequence is TGTGCCAGCAGCTTGGAGGGACTGACCGGGGAGCTGTTTTTT.

V gene TRBV11-3 combines with J gene TRBJ2-3; the D is unclear. V dropped 0 bases and J dropped 3 bases, with 7 bases sitting between them. The CDR3 runs to 14 residues. Germline V gene data show CDR1 as SGHNT and CDR2 as YENEEA. CDR3 loop: CASSLDLVTDTQYF. The CDR3, as DNA: TGTGCCAGCAGCTTAGATCTAGTTACAGATACGCAGTATTTT. Full variable domain (remainder filled in from reference TRBV11-3 and TRBJ2-3): EAGVVQSPRYKIIEKKQPVAFWCNPISGHNTLYWYLQNLGQGPELLIRYENEEAVDDSQLPKDRFSAERLKGVDSTLKIQPAELGDSAVYLCASSLDLVTDTQYFGPGTRLTVL.

The V and J genes are TRBV5-1 and TRBJ2-3; 7 bases line up with TRBD1. Losses at the gene ends were 3 bases for V and 3 bases for J; bases not matched to a gene: 10. Germline assignment: CDR1 SGHRS and CDR2 YFSETQ. This CDR3 has 16 amino acids. The CDR3 loop reads CASSSLQGFKTDTQYF. CDR3 sequence (DNA): TGCGCCAGCAGCTCCCTACAGGGGTTCAAAACAGATACGCAGTATTTT.

Written as DNA, the CDR3 is TGCGCCAGCAGCTTCGATTTAACAGGAAACACTGAAGCTTTCTTT. It yields the protein CASSFDLTGNTEAFF. J is TRBJ1-1 and V is TRBV5-1; a weak D match, TRBD1 (5 bases). Germline lookup yields CDR1 SGHRS and CDR2 YFSETQ. V shed 2 bases and J shed 2 bases, with 13 bases lying between them. CDR3 length equals 15 residues.

This rearrangement joins TRBV6-5 to TRBJ2-1, with D possibly matching TRBD2 (6 bases). Looked up from germline, CDR1 is MNHEY and CDR2 is SVGAGI. The CDR3 length is 15 residues. Trimming took off 0 bases at V and 7 bases at J, with 13 bases between the two ends. CDR3 coding DNA: TGTGCCAGCAGTTACTCTAGACTAGGTAATAATGAGCAGTTCTTC. Amino acid sequence: CASSYSRLGNNEQFF.

The chain joins TRBV6-1 to TRBJ1-1; 9 nucleotides agree with TRBD1. Trimming cost V 2 bases and J 3 bases; bases outside gene matches: 4. Germline V CDR1 and CDR2: MNHNS, SASEGT. The length of the CDR3 is 15 residues. The DNA for the CDR3 is TGTGCCAGCAGTGAACCGGGACAGGGCTACACTGAAGCTTTCTTT. Residues: CASSEPGQGYTEAFF.

This clone turned up a few times. The chain links TRBV6-5 to TRBJ1-5, with TRBD1 identical over 7 bases. The germline CDR1 and CDR2 sequences are MNHEY and SVGAGI. V shed 5 bases and J 3 bases; nucleotides not matched to a gene: 7. This CDR3 is 15 amino acids long. This CDR3 reads CASSRGQHPNQPQHF. CDR3 in DNA: TGTGCCAGCAGTCGGGGACAGCACCCCAATCAGCCCCAGCATTTT.

V usage is TRBV29-1 and J usage is TRBJ2-7; D unclear. Trimming pared 2 bases from V and 3 bases from J, leaving 8 bases between. The CDR3 has 12 amino acids. From germline, CDR1 is SQVTM and CDR2 ANQGSEA. The chain's CDR3 is CSVELRDYEQYF. CDR3 coding DNA: TGCAGCGTTGAACTCCGCGACTACGAGCAGTACTTC.

This clone was counted a few times. The chain links TRBV3-1 (or the pseudogene TRBV3-2) to TRBJ1-5; D is uncertain. CDR3 size: 15 residues. CDR1 is LGHDT, CDR2 YNNKEL, per germline (reference sequence). V was clipped by 0 bases and J by 7 bases, with 13 bases between them. The CDR3 DNA is TGTGCCAGCAGCCAAGATTCCGGGGTACGGCAGCCCCAGCATTTT. This gives the protein CASSQDSGVRQPQHF.

The rearrangement uses TRBV6-5 and TRBJ2-7; 10 bases match TRBD2. V shed 8 bases and J 2 bases; nucleotides not matched to a gene: 0. CDR1 MNHEY and CDR2 SVGAGI come from the germline V gene. This CDR3 contains 12 residues. Written as DNA, the CDR3 is TGTGCCAGCGGGACTAGCGCCTACGAGCAGTACTTC. Its translation: CASGTSAYEQYF.

The chain recombines TRBV12-3 or TRBV12-4 with TRBJ2-1; possibly TRBD1 for D (6 bases). The V end lost 8 bases, the J end lost 4 bases, and 12 bases lay between the germline ends. The CDR3 covers 13 residues. For the CDR3, the DNA is TGTGCCAGCGGTCAGGGGTCATACAATGAGCAGTTCTTC. Its protein is CASGQGSYNEQFF.

The J gene is TRBJ1-6, the V gene TRBV4-3; D is possibly TRBD1 (6 bases). The length of the CDR3 is 16 residues. Between the trimmed V and J ends, which lost 4 bases and 6 bases, there was a span of 16 bases. Looked up from germline, CDR1 is LGHNA and CDR2 is YSLEER. CDR3 in amino acids: CASSPGGTRSNSPLHF. Written as DNA, the CDR3 is TGCGCCAGCAGCCCGGGAGGGACAAGATCTAATTCACCCCTCCACTTT.

This chain uses TRBV20-1 with TRBJ2-7; the match to TRBD1 covers 7 bases. The ends lost 3 bases at V and 3 bases at J; junction bases unmatched: 5. CDR3 length: 13 amino acids. Germline CDR1 reads DFQATT; CDR2 reads SNEGSKA (reference sequence). The CDR3 DNA follows: TGCAGTGCTAGTCCGGGACAGTTCTACGAGCAGTACTTC. Residues: CSASPGQFYEQYF.

The V call is TRBV4-1, the J call TRBJ2-3; 9 bases align to TRBD2. CDR3 length: 16 amino acids. The ends lost 1 base at V and 2 bases at J; junction bases unmatched: 4. CDR1 and CDR2 from the germline V gene are MGHRA and YSYEKL. CDR3 sequence (DNA): TGCGCCAGCAGCCAAGTCTCTAGCGGGGACACAGATACGCAGTATTTT. This gives the protein CASSQVSSGDTDTQYF.

The CDR3 here is CASSLGLAGGPTGELFF. CDR3 coding DNA: TGTGCCAGCAGCTTAGGACTAGCGGGGGGGCCGACCGGGGAGCTGTTTTTT. This chain joins TRBV13 and TRBJ2-2; TRBD2 matches 13 bases. The germline gives CDR1 PRHDT, CDR2 FYEKMQ (reference sequence). This CDR3 contains 17 residues. J lost 5 bases, V lost 0 bases, and 3 bases had no gene match.

The V call is TRBV5-5, the J call TRBJ2-3, with D unclear. Germline V CDR1 and CDR2: SGHKS, YYEKEE (reference sequence). This CDR3 has 14 residues. Trimming stripped 0 bases from V and 3 bases from J, with 8 bases between. CDR3 amino acids: CASSLEALTDTQYF. As DNA, the CDR3 is TGTGCCAGCAGCTTGGAAGCCCTTACAGATACGCAGTATTTT.

The rearrangement uses TRBV9 and TRBJ1-3, with a possible D match to TRBD1 (6 bases). The germline CDR1 and CDR2 sequences are SGDLS and YYNGEE. The V end lost 0 bases, the J end lost 4 bases, and 11 bases lay between the germline ends. This CDR3 is 15 amino acids long. CDR3 sequence reads: CASSVVGGTGNTIYF. CDR3 in DNA: TGTGCCAGCAGCGTAGTCGGGGGGACAGGAAACACCATATATTTT. Full variable domain (rest looked up from reference TRBV9 and TRBJ1-3): DSGVTQTPKHLITATGQRVTLRCSPRSGDLSVYWYQQSLDQGLQFLIQYYNGEERAKGNILERFSAQQFPDLHSELNLSSLELGDSALYFCASSVVGGTGNTIYFGEGSWLTVV.

The chain recombines TRBV5-4 with TRBJ2-1, with 7 positions matching TRBD1. V was pared by 0 bases and J by 8 bases, with 2 bases of the junction left unmatched. Germline CDR1 and CDR2: SGHNT and YYREEE (reference sequence). The CDR3 runs to 13 residues. CDR3 sequence reads: CASSLAQGDEQFF. The DNA for the CDR3 is TGTGCCAGCAGCTTGGCCCAGGGGGATGAGCAGTTCTTC.